This TCR beta chain was documented in a study of blood T cell repertoires in COVID-19. Study-level background: T cells, B-cell-depleted T cells, or PBMCs provided the cDNA or gDNA that served as material.

This table comes from immunoSEQ multiplex PCR, and its TCRdb copy is limited to in-frame clones, with some not included. The sample yields approximately 260,000 clones, 70% to 85% seen once. V lost 2 bases to trimming and J lost 3 bases, with 14 bases between them. The CDR3 is 16 amino acids. The germline gives CDR1 MDHEN, CDR2 SYDVKM. The clonotype originates from a woman older than 75 with acute or convalescent COVID-19. Input material: peripheral blood. The genes are TRBV28 and TRBJ2-1, with D maybe TRBD2 (5 bases). The CDR3 reads CASSLPAGGRYNEQFF. The CDR3 bases are TGTGCCAGCAGTTTACCGGCGGGCGGACGCTACAATGAGCAGTTCTTC.